Listed below are T cell receptor beta chains from one sample, sequenced in a study of monozygotic twins with inflammatory bowel disease. TCRdb reworked the 5' RACE reads into one entry per CDR3 protein, no DNA. In all, the sample yields some 170,000 distinct CDR3 sequences. Input material: blood. The receptor source for this set is a human donor with ulcerative colitis or Crohn's disease, or a healthy co-twin of an affected twin (not recorded which). The CDR3 runs from the conserved cysteine through the conserved F or W.

TRBV9	TRBJ2-7	CASSTGGGTYEQYF
TRBV5-4	TRBJ2-2	CASRPGLGDTGELFF
TRBV25-1	TRBJ2-7	CASSVGFLSSYEQYF
TRBV28	TRBJ2-2	CASWHGNTGELFF
TRBV7-6	TRBJ2-5	CASASILEETQYF
TRBV27	TRBJ2-7	CASSFLGDYEQYF
TRBV6-5	TRBJ2-1	CASSSRETQYNEQFF
TRBV5-1	TRBJ2-2	CASSFGGNRGPGTGELFF
TRBV12-3/TRBV12-4	TRBJ2-4	CASSGDRVGKNIQYF
TRBV24-1	TRBJ2-5	CATSDSDHQETQYF
TRBV7-6	TRBJ1-6	CASSLEGAGSPLHF
TRBV5-1	TRBJ2-2	CATSQGANTGELFF
TRBV18	TRBJ1-1	CASSPVANRNTEAFF
TRBV4-3	TRBJ2-7	CASSQVYGGRYEQYF
TRBV7-9	TRBJ2-7	CASSLVDRAEQYF
TRBV7-2	TRBJ2-1	CASSPRLGSYNEQFF
TRBV3-1	TRBJ2-1	CASSQDLVSGVNEQFF
TRBV20-1	TRBJ2-3	CSARDSLAGVGDTQYF
TRBV5-1	TRBJ2-1	CASSFTGQGAGEQFF
TRBV28	TRBJ2-2	CASSSDRGSNTGELFF
TRBV28	TRBJ2-3	CASGTGSTDTQYF
TRBV20-1	TRBJ2-1	CSAGPTLTEANEQFF